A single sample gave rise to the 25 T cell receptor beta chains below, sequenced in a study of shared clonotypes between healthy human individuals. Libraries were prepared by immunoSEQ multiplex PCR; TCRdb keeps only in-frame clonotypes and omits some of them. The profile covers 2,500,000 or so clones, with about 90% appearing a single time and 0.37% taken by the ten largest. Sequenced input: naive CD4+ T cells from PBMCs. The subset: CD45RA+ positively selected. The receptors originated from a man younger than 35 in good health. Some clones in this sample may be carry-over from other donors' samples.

CDR3 protein: CAWGTSGSGAYEQYF. In DNA form, the CDR3 reads TGTGCCTGGGGTACTAGCGGGAGTGGGGCCTACGAGCAGTACTTC. The V and J genes are TRBV30 and TRBJ2-7; 11 positions match TRBD2. V lost 5 bases, J lost 2 bases, and 8 bases stayed unmatched. The germline gives CDR1 GTSNPN, CDR2 SVGIG (reference sequence). This CDR3 contains 15 residues.

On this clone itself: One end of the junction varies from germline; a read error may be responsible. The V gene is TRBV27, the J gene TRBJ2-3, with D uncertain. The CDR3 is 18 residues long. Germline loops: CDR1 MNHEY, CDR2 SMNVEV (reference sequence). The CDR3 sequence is CASSVSGWYGTSTDTQYF. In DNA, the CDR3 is TGTGCCAGCAGTGTATCGGGTTGGTACGGAACTAGCACAGATACGCAGTATTTT.

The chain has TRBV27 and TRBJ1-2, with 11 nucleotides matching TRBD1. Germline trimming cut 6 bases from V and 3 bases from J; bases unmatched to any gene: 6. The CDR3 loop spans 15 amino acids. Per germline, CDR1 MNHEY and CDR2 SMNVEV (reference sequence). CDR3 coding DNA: TGTGCCAGCAGCCGGACAGGGGGCCAGGACTATGGCTACACCTTC. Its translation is CASSRTGGQDYGYTF.

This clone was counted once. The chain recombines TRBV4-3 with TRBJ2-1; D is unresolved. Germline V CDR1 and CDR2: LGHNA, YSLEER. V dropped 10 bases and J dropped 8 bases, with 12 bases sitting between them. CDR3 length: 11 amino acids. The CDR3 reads CAKVRSHEQFF. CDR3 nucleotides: TGCGCCAAAGTGAGGTCCCATGAGCAGTTCTTC.

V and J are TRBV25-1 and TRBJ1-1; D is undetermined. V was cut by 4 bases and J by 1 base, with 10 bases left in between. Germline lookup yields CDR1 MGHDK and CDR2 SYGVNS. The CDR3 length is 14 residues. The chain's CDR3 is CASSGQTGNTEAFF. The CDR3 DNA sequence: TGTGCCAGCAGTGGCCAAACGGGGAACACTGAAGCTTTCTTT.

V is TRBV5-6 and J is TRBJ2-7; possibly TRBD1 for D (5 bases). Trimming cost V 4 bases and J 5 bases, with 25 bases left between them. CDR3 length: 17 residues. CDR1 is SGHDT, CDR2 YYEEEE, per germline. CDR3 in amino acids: CASSPPHLFRATNEQYF. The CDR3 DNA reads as TGTGCCAGCAGCCCACCCCACCTTTTCAGGGCAACCAACGAGCAGTACTTC.

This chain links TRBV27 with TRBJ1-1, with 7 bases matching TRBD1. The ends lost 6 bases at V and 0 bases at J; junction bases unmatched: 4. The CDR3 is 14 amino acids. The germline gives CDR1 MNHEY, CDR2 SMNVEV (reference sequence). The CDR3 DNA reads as TGTGCCAGCAGGCACAGGGGACTGAACACTGAAGCTTTCTTT. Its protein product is CASRHRGLNTEAFF.

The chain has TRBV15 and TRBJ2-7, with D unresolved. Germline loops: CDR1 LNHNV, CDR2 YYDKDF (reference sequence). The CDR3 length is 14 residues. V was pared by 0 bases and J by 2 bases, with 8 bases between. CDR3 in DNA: TGTGCCACCAGCAGAGATCGTAGGACCTACGAGCAGTACTTC. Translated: CATSRDRRTYEQYF.

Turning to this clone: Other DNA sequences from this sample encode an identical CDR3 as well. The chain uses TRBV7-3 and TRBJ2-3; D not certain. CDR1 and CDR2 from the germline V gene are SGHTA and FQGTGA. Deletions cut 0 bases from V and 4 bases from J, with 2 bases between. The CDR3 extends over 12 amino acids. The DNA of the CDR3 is TGTGCCAGCAGCTTAACGGCAGATACGCAGTATTTT. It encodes CASSLTADTQYF. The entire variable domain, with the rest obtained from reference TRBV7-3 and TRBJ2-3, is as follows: GAGVSQTPSNKVTEKGKYVELRCDPISGHTALYWYRQSLGQGPEFLIYFQGTGAADDSGLPNDRFFAVRPEGSVSTLKIQRTERGDSAVYLCASSLTADTQYFGPGTRLTVL.

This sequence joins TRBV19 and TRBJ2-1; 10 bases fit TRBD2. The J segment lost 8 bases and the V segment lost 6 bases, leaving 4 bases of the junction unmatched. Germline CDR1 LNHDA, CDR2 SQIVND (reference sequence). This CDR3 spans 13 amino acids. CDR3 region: CASRGTSDDEQFF. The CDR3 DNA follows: TGTGCCAGTAGAGGGACTAGCGATGATGAGCAGTTCTTC. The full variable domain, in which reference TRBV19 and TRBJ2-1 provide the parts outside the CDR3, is DGGITQSPKYLFRKEGQNVTLSCEQNLNHDAMYWYRQDPGQGLRLIYYSQIVNDFQKGDIAEGYSVSREKKESFPLTVTSAQKNPTAFYLCASRGTSDDEQFFGPGTRLTVL.

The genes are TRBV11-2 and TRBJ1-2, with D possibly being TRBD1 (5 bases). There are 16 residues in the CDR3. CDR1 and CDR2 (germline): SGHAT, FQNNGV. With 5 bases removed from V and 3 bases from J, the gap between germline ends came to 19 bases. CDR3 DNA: TGTGCCAGCAGCCCACTCAGGGATAACTCCGACTATGGCTACACCTTC. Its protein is CASSPLRDNSDYGYTF. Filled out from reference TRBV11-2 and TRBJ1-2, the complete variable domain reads EAGVAQSPRYKIIEKRQSVAFWCNPISGHATLYWYQQILGQGPKLLIQFQNNGVVDDSQLPKDRFSAERLKGVDSTLKIQPAKLEDSAVYLCASSPLRDNSDYGYTFGSGTRLTVV.

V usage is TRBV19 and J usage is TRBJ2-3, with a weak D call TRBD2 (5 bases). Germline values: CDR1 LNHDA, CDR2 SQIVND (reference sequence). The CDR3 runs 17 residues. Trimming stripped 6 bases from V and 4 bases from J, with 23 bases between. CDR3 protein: CASSDRPVGRTSDTQYF. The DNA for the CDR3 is TGTGCCAGTAGCGATCGACCGGTCGGAAGGACTTCAGATACGCAGTATTTT.

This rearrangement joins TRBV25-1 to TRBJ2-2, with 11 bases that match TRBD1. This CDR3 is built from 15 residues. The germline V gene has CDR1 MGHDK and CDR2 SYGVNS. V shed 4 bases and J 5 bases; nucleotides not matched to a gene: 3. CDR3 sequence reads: CASSGTGGATGELFF. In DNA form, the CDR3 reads TGTGCCAGCAGTGGGACAGGGGGCGCGACCGGGGAGCTGTTTTTT.

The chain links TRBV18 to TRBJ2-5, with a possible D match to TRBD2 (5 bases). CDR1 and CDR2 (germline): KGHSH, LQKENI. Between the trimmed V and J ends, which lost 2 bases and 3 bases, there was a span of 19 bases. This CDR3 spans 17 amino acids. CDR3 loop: CASSPWESTEEEETQYF. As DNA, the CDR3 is TGTGCCAGCTCACCATGGGAGTCAACGGAAGAGGAAGAGACCCAGTACTTC.

CDR3 DNA: TGTGCCAGCACCCCCCAACGGATCACCACAGATACGCAGTATTTT. This sequence encodes CASTPQRITTDTQYF. J is TRBJ2-3 and V is TRBV7-6; D unresolved. The V gene lost 7 bases and the J gene lost 2 bases, with 16 bases spanning the gap. This CDR3 region has 15 residues. The germline CDR1 and CDR2 sequences are SGHVS and FNYEAQ.

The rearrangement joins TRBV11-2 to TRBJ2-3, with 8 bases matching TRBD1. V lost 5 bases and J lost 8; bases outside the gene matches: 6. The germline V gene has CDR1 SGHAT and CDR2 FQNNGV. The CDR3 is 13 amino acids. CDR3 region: CASSPDRAGTQYF. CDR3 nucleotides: TGTGCCAGCAGCCCGGACAGGGCAGGTACGCAGTATTTT.

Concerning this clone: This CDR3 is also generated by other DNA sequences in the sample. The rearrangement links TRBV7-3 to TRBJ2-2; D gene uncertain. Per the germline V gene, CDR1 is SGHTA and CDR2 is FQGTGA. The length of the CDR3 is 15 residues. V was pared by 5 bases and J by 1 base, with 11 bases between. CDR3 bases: TGTGCCAGCAGCCCCTCTGGTGGGAACACCGGGGAGCTGTTTTTT. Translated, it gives CASSPSGGNTGELFF.

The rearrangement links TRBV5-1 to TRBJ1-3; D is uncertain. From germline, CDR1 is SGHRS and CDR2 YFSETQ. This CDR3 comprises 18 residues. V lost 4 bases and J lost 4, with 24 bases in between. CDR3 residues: CASSLEFSSGVKGNTIYF. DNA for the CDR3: TGCGCCAGCAGCCTGGAGTTTAGTTCCGGGGTGAAAGGAAACACCATATATTTT.

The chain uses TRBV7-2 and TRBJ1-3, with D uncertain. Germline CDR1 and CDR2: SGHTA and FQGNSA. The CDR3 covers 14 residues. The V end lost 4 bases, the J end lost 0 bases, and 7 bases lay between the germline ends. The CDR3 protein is CASSSGYSGNTIYF. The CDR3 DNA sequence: TGTGCCAGCAGCTCGGGGTACTCTGGAAACACCATATATTTT.

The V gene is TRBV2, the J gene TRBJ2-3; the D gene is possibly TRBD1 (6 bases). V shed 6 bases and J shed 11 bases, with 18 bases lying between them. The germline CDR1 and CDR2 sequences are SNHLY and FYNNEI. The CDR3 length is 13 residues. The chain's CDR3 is CASSPGQGRVQYF. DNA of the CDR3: TGTGCCAGCAGCCCGGGACAAGGACGAGTGCAGTATTTT.

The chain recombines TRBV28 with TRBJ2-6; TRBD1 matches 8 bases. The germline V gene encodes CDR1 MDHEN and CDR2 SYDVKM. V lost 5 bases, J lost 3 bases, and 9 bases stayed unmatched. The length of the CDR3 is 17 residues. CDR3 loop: CASSRTGTKRGANVLTF. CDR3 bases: TGTGCCAGCAGTAGGACAGGGACCAAACGTGGGGCCAACGTCCTGACTTTC.

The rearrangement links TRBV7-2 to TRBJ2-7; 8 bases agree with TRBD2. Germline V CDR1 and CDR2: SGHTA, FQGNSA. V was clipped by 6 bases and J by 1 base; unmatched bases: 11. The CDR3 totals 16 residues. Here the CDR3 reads CASSTFSGIDSYEQYF. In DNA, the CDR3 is TGTGCCAGCAGTACATTTAGCGGGATCGATTCCTACGAGCAGTACTTC.

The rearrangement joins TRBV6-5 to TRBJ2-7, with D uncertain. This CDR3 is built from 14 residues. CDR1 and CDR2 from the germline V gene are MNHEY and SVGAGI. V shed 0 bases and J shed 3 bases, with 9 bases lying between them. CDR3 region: CASSYSKGIYEQYF. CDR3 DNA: TGTGCCAGCAGTTACTCGAAAGGGATCTACGAGCAGTACTTC.

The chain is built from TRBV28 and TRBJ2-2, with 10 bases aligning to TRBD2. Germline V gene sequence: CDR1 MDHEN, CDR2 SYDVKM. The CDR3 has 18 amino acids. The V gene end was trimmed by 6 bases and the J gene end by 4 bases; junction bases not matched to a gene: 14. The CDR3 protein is CASRQAAVAGGFTGELFF. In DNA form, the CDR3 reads TGTGCCAGCAGGCAGGCCGCAGTAGCGGGAGGCTTCACCGGGGAGCTGTTTTTT. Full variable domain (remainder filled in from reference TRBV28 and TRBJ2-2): DVKVTQSSRYLVKRTGEKVFLECVQDMDHENMFWYRQDPGLGLRLIYFSYDVKMKEKGDIPEGYSVSREKKERFSLILESASTNQTSMYLCASRQAAVAGGFTGELFFGEGSRLTVL.

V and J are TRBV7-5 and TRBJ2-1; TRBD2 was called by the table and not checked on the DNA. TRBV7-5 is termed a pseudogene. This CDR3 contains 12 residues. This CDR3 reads CARSSPVNEQFF. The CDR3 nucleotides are TGTGCCAGAAGCTCGCCGGTCAATGAGCAGTTCTTC.